These T cell receptor beta chains were read from a single sample in a study of blood T cell repertoires in COVID-19. The data were produced by immunoSEQ multiplex PCR, yet TCRdb's version contains in-frame clones alone and is incomplete. The table shows 100,000 to 150,000 clones, with approximately 90% occurring only once. The sequencing input was peripheral blood. These receptors were collected from a woman of 80 years or more with acute or convalescent COVID-19. Both conserved end residues are part of each CDR3. Each record gives: D gene, clone size, J gene, V gene, CDR3 DNA, CDR3 protein. D genes are given only for firm matches. Only part of the rows carry a size: once, few, many, or a class if the clone is expanded.

- | - | TRBJ1-5 | TRBV28 | TGTGCCAGCAGTCCCCCTTTGTTGAGCCAGGGTTGGCAGCCCCAGCATTTT | CASSPPLLSQGWQPQHF
TRBD2 | - | TRBJ2-2 | TRBV3-1/TRBV3-2 | TGTGCCAGCAGCCTCCGAGGGACTACTAGTAAGCTGTTTTTT | CASSLRGTTSKLFF
TRBD1 | few | TRBJ2-5 | TRBV3-1/TRBV3-2 | TGTGCCAGCAGCGTGCGGACAGGGGGGTATCGGGAGACCCAGTACTTC | CASSVRTGGYRETQYF
TRBD1 | - | TRBJ1-4 | TRBV19 | TGTGCCAGTAGTTTATACAGGGGTGCTAATGAAAAACTGTTTTTT | CASSLYRGANEKLFF
- | - | TRBJ2-7 | TRBV6-2/TRBV6-3 | TGTGCCAGCAGTTACTCGATGGGCACCCTCATTAGGGAGCAGTACTTC | CASSYSMGTLIREQYF
- | - | TRBJ2-7 | TRBV18 | TGTGCCAGCTCAAACTCTAAGTACGAGCAGTACTTC | CASSNSKYEQYF
TRBD2 | - | TRBJ2-7 | TRBV11-3 | TGTGCCAGCAGCCGGGGACTAGCGGGCTACGAGCAGTACTTC | CASSRGLAGYEQYF
- | - | TRBJ2-3 | TRBV2 | TGTGCCAGTGAGGGCCCATTGACGAGCGGCTCTAGCACAGATACGCAGTATTTT | CASEGPLTSGSSTDTQYF
TRBD1 | - | TRBJ2-5 | TRBV5-6 | TGTGCCAGCAGCCGTCGACAGGGGCGGGAAGAGACCCAGTACTTC | CASSRRQGREETQYF
- | - | TRBJ2-5 | TRBV7-2 | TGTGCCAGCAGCTTAGAAGCCCGGTCCCAGTACTTC | CASSLEARSQYF
- | - | TRBJ2-5 | TRBV6-1 | TGTGCCAGCAGTGAAATATTGTACCAAGAGACCCAGTACTTC | CASSEILYQETQYF
TRBD2 | once | TRBJ2-5 | TRBV3-1/TRBV3-2 | TGTGCCAGCCGGAAGACTAGCGGGGACCCCGGGGACCAGTACTTC | CASRKTSGDPGDQYF
- | - | TRBJ2-3 | TRBV21-1 | TGTGCCAGCAGCAAATTTATGTCGGACAGGGGAGATACGCAGTATTTT | CASSKFMSDRGDTQYF
- | few | TRBJ1-2 | TRBV7-2 | TGTGCCAGCAGCTCAGGAGGTAGATATGGCTACACCTTC | CASSSGGRYGYTF
- | - | TRBJ1-2 | TRBV21-1 | TGTGCCAGCGATGGCTACTATGGCTACACCTTC | CASDGYYGYTF
TRBD1 | - | TRBJ1-2 | TRBV3-1/TRBV3-2 | TGTGCCAGCAGCCAAGGACAGGGCGCTAACTATGGCTACACCTTC | CASSQGQGANYGYTF
- | once | TRBJ2-5 | TRBV28 | TGTGCCAGCAGTAAACAGGCTCCCCAAGAGACCCAGTACTTC | CASSKQAPQETQYF
TRBD1 | once | TRBJ2-7 | TRBV7-8 | TGTGCCAGCAGCTTAGCGGGACAGGGGGCGCCCTACGAGCAGTACTTC | CASSLAGQGAPYEQYF
TRBD1 | once | TRBJ2-5 | TRBV7-9 | TGTGCCAGCAGCCGCAGGACCGGGACAGGGCGTCAGGAGACCCAGTACTTC | CASSRRTGTGRQETQYF
- | - | TRBJ2-7 | TRBV4-2 | TGTGCCAGCAGCCAAGGGACTACAGGGGCCGTTTTCTCCTACGAGCAGTACTTC | CASSQGTTGAVFSYEQYF
TRBD1 | - | TRBJ2-7 | TRBV7-8 | TGTGCCAGCAGCTTAGAACGCCGGGGACAGGGTCCCTACGAGCAGTACTTC | CASSLERRGQGPYEQYF
- | - | TRBJ1-3 | TRBV5-1 | TGCGCCAGCAGCTTGGGGACCTACGGGGGCTCTGGAAACACCATATATTTT | CASSLGTYGGSGNTIYF
TRBD1 | once | TRBJ1-5 | TRBV7-8 | TGTGCCAGCAGCCCACGGGACAGGGGCACCTATCAGCCCCAGCATTTT | CASSPRDRGTYQPQHF
- | - | TRBJ2-5 | TRBV20-1 | TGCAGTGCTCCTTCCCAAGAGACCCAGTACTTC | CSAPSQETQYF
TRBD1 | once | TRBJ1-2 | TRBV7-3 | TGTGCCAGCAGCGATGGACAGGGGGCGCGGGGTGGCTACACCTTC | CASSDGQGARGGYTF
TRBD1 | - | TRBJ1-5 | TRBV19 | TGTGCCAGTAGTCGTACACAAGGGGGCGGTCAGCCCCAGCATTTT | CASSRTQGGGQPQHF
- | - | TRBJ1-2 | TRBV9 | TGTGCCAGCAGCGTAGGTCCAGGGCACGCTATCGGCGGCTACACCTTC | CASSVGPGHAIGGYTF
- | - | TRBJ1-4 | TRBV4-2 | TGTGCCAGCAGCCCGTGGAAAGGCAAGCGGGATGAAAAACTGTTTTTT | CASSPWKGKRDEKLFF
TRBD2 | once | TRBJ2-1 | TRBV5-4 | TGTGCCAGCAGCTTAGCCGGGGGACTATACAATGAGCAGTTCTTC | CASSLAGGLYNEQFF
- | - | TRBJ2-7 | TRBV4-1 | TGCGCCAGCAGCCAAGAAATGGGCATGGGGCCTGTTTTTGGGAACTACGAGCAGTACTTC | CASSQEMGMGPVFGNYEQYF
TRBD2 | few | TRBJ2-2 | TRBV5-1 | TGCGCCAGCAGCTTGGAAAGCGGGGGGACCGGGGAGCTGTTTTTT | CASSLESGGTGELFF
TRBD2 | - | TRBJ2-1 | TRBV9 | TGTGCCAGCAGCCAGGCGGGGGGCGATGAGCAGTTCTTC | CASSQAGGDEQFF
TRBD1 | few | TRBJ1-2 | TRBV5-1 | TGCGCCAGCAGCTTGGGGACAGGGAGTGGCTACACCTTC | CASSLGTGSGYTF
TRBD2 | - | TRBJ2-3 | TRBV5-4 | TGTGCCAGCAGCTTGTACCTAGCGGGGGGGCTCACAGATACGCAGTATTTT | CASSLYLAGGLTDTQYF
- | - | TRBJ1-2 | TRBV10-3 | TGTGCCATCAGTGATGCGCGCTATGGCTACACCTTC | CAISDARYGYTF
- | - | TRBJ2-3 | TRBV11-2 | TGTGCCAGCAGCTTAGAGGGGAGGTCTGGGCGGTATTTT | CASSLEGRSGRYF
- | - | TRBJ2-7 | TRBV21-1 | TGTGCCAGCAGCAAAGGGGAGACGCCACCGGCACACGAGCAGTACTTC | CASSKGETPPAHEQYF
- | - | TRBJ2-3 | TRBV5-1 | TGCGCCAGCAGCTTGAGTGGGGGCCCGGTGACAGATACGCAGTATTTT | CASSLSGGPVTDTQYF
TRBD1 | - | TRBJ1-1 | TRBV6-5 | TGTGCCAGCAGGGTAGACAGGGCCATGAACACTGAAGCTTTCTTT | CASRVDRAMNTEAFF
- | - | TRBJ1-3 | TRBV9 | TGTGCCAGCAGCGTTGGGCCCCCCGGAAACTCTGGAAACACCATATATTTT | CASSVGPPGNSGNTIYF
- | once | TRBJ2-3 | TRBV2 | TGTGCCAGCTCTCGCGAGGCAGATACGCAGTATTTT | CASSREADTQYF
TRBD1 | - | TRBJ1-2 | TRBV2 | TGTGCCAGCTCGAGAGGGACAGAGTCCTATGGCTACACCTTC | CASSRGTESYGYTF
- | - | TRBJ1-1 | TRBV5-1 | TGCGCCAGCAGCGGCCGGGGAGGGCTGAACACTGAAGCTTTCTTT | CASSGRGGLNTEAFF
- | - | TRBJ1-2 | TRBV12-3/TRBV12-4 | TGTGCCAGCAGTTTTCAGTCTGACTATGGCTACACCTTC | CASSFQSDYGYTF
- | once | TRBJ2-1 | TRBV24-1 | TGTGCCACCAGTGACCCTACTAGCAATGAGCAGTTCTTC | CATSDPTSNEQFF
TRBD1 | - | TRBJ1-2 | TRBV4-2 | TGTGCCAGCAGCCAAGATCGCTCGACAGGGGCCCGCTATGGCTACACCTTC | CASSQDRSTGARYGYTF
TRBD2 | once | TRBJ2-5 | TRBV10-1 | TGCGCCAGCAGCACACTAGCGGGGGGCGGGACCCAGTACTTC | CASSTLAGGGTQYF
- | - | TRBJ2-3 | TRBV3-1/TRBV3-2 | TGTGCCAGCAGCCACAGGGAAATCTTCGCAGATACGCAGTATTTT | CASSHREIFADTQYF
- | - | TRBJ2-1 | TRBV7-9 | TGTGCCAGCAGCTCCCCTAGGGAGATAGGCAATGAGCAGTTCTTC | CASSSPREIGNEQFF
TRBD1 | once | TRBJ1-3 | TRBV4-2 | TGTGCCAGCAGCCAGCCAGCAGGACAGGGATCTGGAAACACCATATATTTT | CASSQPAGQGSGNTIYF
- | - | TRBJ1-5 | TRBV5-6 | TGTGCCAGCAGCACCCGGGGACACGCACTTAGCAATCAGCCCCAGCATTTT | CASSTRGHALSNQPQHF
- | - | TRBJ1-5 | TRBV5-1 | TGCGCCAGCAGCTTAGCAGGGGTGAGCAATCAGCCCCAGCATTTT | CASSLAGVSNQPQHF
- | once | TRBJ1-4 | TRBV9 | TGTGCCAGCAGCACCCCCGGGGGGGGTGAAAAACTGTTTTTT | CASSTPGGGEKLFF
- | few | TRBJ1-2 | TRBV2 | TGTGCCAGCAGTGCAATTAACTATGGCTACACCTTC | CASSAINYGYTF
- | - | TRBJ1-2 | TRBV10-3 | TGTGCCATCAGTGTGGAGGGGACGGATGGCTACACCTTC | CAISVEGTDGYTF
- | - | TRBJ2-1 | TRBV5-8 | TGTGCCAGCAGCTTGGGTTCTAGCTCCTACAATGAGCAGTTCTTC | CASSLGSSSYNEQFF
TRBD2 | - | TRBJ2-5 | TRBV5-1 | TGCGCCAGCCACCAACCGGGACTAAGTCAAGAGACCCAGTACTTC | CASHQPGLSQETQYF